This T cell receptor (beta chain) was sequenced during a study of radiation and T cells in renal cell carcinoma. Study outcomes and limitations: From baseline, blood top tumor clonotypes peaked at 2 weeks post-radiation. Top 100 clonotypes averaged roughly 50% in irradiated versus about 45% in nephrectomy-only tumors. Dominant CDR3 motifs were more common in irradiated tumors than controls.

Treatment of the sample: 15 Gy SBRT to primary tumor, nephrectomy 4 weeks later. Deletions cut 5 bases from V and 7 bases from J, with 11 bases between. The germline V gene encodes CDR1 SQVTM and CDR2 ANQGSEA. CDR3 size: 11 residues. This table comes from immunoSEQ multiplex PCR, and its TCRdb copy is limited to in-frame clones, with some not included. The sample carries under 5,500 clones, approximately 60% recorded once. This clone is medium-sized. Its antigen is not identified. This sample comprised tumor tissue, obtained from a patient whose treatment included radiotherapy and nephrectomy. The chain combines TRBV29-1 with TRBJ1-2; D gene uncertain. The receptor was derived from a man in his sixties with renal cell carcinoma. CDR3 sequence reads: CSVSPTGGYTF. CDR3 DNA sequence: TGCAGCGTTTCCCCTACCGGTGGCTACACCTTC. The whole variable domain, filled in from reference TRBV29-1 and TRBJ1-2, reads SAVISQKPSRDICQRGTSLTIQCQVDSQVTMMFWYRQQPGQSLTLIATANQGSEATYESGFVIDKFPISRPNLTFSTLTVSNMSPEDSSIYLCSVSPTGGYTFGSGTRLTVV.